This entry lists 7 T cell receptor beta chains sequenced from one sample in a study of shared clonotypes between healthy human individuals. The assay was immunoSEQ multiplex PCR, and TCRdb's table has in-frame clones only and misses some. Here the sample spans about 1.1 million clones, approximately 77% being singletons. Material for sequencing was memory CD4+ T cells from PBMCs. Subset reported: CD45RA-negative fraction. The receptor set was obtained from a man younger than 35 in good health. Some clones in this sample may be carry-over from other donors' samples.

The genes are TRBV7-2 and TRBJ1-1; tentative D call: TRBD1 (5 bases). The CDR3 consists of 16 residues. Trimming stripped 5 bases from V and 4 bases from J, with 20 bases between. Germline lookup yields CDR1 SGHTA and CDR2 FQGNSA. For the CDR3, the DNA is TGTGCCAGCAGCCTAAGCCCCCGGACGGGGCGCACTGAAGCTTTCTTT. Its protein is CASSLSPRTGRTEAFF.

In DNA, the CDR3 is TGTGCCAGCTCACCACCTTCGACAGGGCACTATGGCTACACCTTC. It yields the protein CASSPPSTGHYGYTF. The genes are TRBV18 and TRBJ1-2, with 7 bases identical to TRBD1. Trimming took 0 bases from V and 3 from J; bases not matched to a gene: 4. Germline assignment: CDR1 KGHSH and CDR2 LQKENI. The CDR3 consists of 15 residues.

The chain recombines TRBV7-2 with TRBJ2-1, with 10 bases that match TRBD2. Per germline, CDR1 SGHTA and CDR2 FQGNSA. This CDR3 region has 16 residues. The V and J ends lost 0 bases and 6 bases, in that order; junction bases with no gene match: 5. As DNA, the CDR3 is TGTGCCAGCAGCTTAGCCCGGACTAGCGGCTTCAATGAGCAGTTCTTC. Its protein product is CASSLARTSGFNEQFF.

Note on this clone: This likely reflects a read error, since a far larger clone is one base away. The chain combines TRBV30 with TRBJ1-5; unclear D gene. The CDR3 extends over 12 amino acids. CDR1 and CDR2 (germline): GTSNPN, SVGIG (reference sequence). This CDR3 reads CAWSGSSQPQHF. The CDR3 DNA reads as TGTGCCTGGAGCGGAAGCAGTCAGCCCCAGCATTTT. The complete variable domain, with remaining parts taken from reference TRBV30 and TRBJ1-5, reads SQTIHQWPATLVQPVGSPLSLECTVEGTSNPNLYWYRQAAGRGLQLLFYSVGIGQISSEVPQNLSASRPQDRQFILSSKKLLLSDSGFYLCAWSGSSQPQHFGDGTRLSIL.

The chain employs TRBV5-1 and TRBJ2-5; TRBD1 aligns across 11 bases. Germline values: CDR1 SGHRS, CDR2 YFSETQ. Trimming at V came to 4 bases and at J to 7 bases, leaving 9 bases not matched to a gene. This CDR3 is 15 amino acids long. The CDR3 region has the DNA TGCGCCAGCAGCCAGGACAGGGGGCCCGTCGGGACCCAGTACTTC. It yields the protein CASSQDRGPVGTQYF.

The chain recombines TRBV5-6 with TRBJ2-3; no reliable D call. The length of the CDR3 is 13 residues. Trimming removed 0 bases at V and 4 bases at J, with 6 bases between. The germline V gene has CDR1 SGHDT and CDR2 YYEEEE. Here the CDR3 reads CASSLDTPDTQYF. CDR3 in DNA: TGTGCCAGCAGCTTGGACACCCCAGATACGCAGTATTTT.

This clone occurred a few times. The chain is built from TRBV28 and TRBJ1-2; no reliable D call. This CDR3 is built from 17 residues. Germline values: CDR1 MDHEN, CDR2 SYDVKM. The ends were cut back, 1 base at V and 4 bases at J, with 19 bases in the middle. CDR3 in DNA: TGTGCCAGCAGTTTATCTGATTTCCGGAGAGGAGCCTATGGCTACACCTTC. Its protein is CASSLSDFRRGAYGYTF.